Listed below are T cell receptor beta chains from one sample, sequenced in a study of T cells in Graves' hyperthyroidism and ophthalmopathy. TCRdb fed the multiplex PCR reads into MiXCR, producing one record per CDR3 protein. The sample yields fewer than 55,000 distinct CDR3 sequences, 54% seen once. Sequenced material: peripheral blood or thyroid tissue (not recorded which). The receptors were gathered from a man younger than 35 with Graves' hyperthyroidism. CDR3s include the opening cysteine and the closing phenylalanine or tryptophan. Size tells how often a clone was seen (once, few, many) or the class of an expanded clone, and some rows leave it out.

v_gene: TRBV29-1; j_gene: TRBJ2-5; abundance: many; CDR3aa: CSVELQGWETQYF
v_gene: TRBV7-8; j_gene: TRBJ1-1; abundance: -; CDR3aa: CASSFLRGDTEAFF
v_gene: TRBV7-9; j_gene: TRBJ1-1; abundance: many; CDR3aa: CASSLESAMNTEAFF
v_gene: TRBV7-2; j_gene: TRBJ2-3; abundance: once; CDR3aa: CASSLVTRGEDTQYF
v_gene: TRBV28; j_gene: TRBJ1-1; abundance: -; CDR3aa: CASSLRRYTEAFF
v_gene: TRBV20-1; j_gene: TRBJ2-7; abundance: -; CDR3aa: CSATGTDLTEQYF
v_gene: TRBV7-9; j_gene: TRBJ1-5; abundance: many; CDR3aa: CASSRGTEHQPQHF
v_gene: TRBV20-1; j_gene: TRBJ2-7; abundance: many; CDR3aa: CSARARDRLSYEQYF
v_gene: TRBV29-1; j_gene: TRBJ2-5; abundance: -; CDR3aa: CSVALETQYF
v_gene: TRBV10-3; j_gene: TRBJ2-7; abundance: once; CDR3aa: CAISAEVWYEQYF
v_gene: TRBV10-3; j_gene: TRBJ1-5; abundance: few; CDR3aa: CAISAGTSLNQPQHF
v_gene: TRBV7-2; j_gene: TRBJ2-7; abundance: -; CDR3aa: CASRDRGSSYEQYF
v_gene: TRBV4-1; j_gene: TRBJ1-1; abundance: many; CDR3aa: CASSQPDRGGTEAFF
v_gene: TRBV5-1; j_gene: TRBJ1-2; abundance: many; CDR3aa: CASSLAGTQGYGYTF
v_gene: TRBV13; j_gene: TRBJ2-7; abundance: -; CDR3aa: CASSSFGQANLYEQYF
v_gene: TRBV6-5; j_gene: TRBJ1-2; abundance: -; CDR3aa: CASSYSSQGGNYGYTF
v_gene: TRBV7-2; j_gene: TRBJ1-6; abundance: -; CDR3aa: CASSSGQAPLHF
v_gene: TRBV24-1; j_gene: TRBJ1-2; abundance: -; CDR3aa: CATRPRGPYGYTF
v_gene: TRBV20-1; j_gene: TRBJ2-5; abundance: -; CDR3aa: CSARDLGLALETQYF
v_gene: TRBV5-1; j_gene: TRBJ1-1; abundance: -; CDR3aa: CASSPRTGKNTEAFF
v_gene: TRBV5-1; j_gene: TRBJ1-2; abundance: -; CDR3aa: CASSLRGTGGYTF
v_gene: TRBV20-1; j_gene: TRBJ1-3; abundance: many; CDR3aa: CSASTVEAGNTIYF
v_gene: TRBV20-1; j_gene: TRBJ2-7; abundance: -; CDR3aa: CSAGVSGSYEQYF
v_gene: TRBV18; j_gene: TRBJ1-1; abundance: many; CDR3aa: CASSPPDRGQRTEAFF
v_gene: TRBV20-1; j_gene: TRBJ1-2; abundance: few; CDR3aa: CSASSGQPGDTF
v_gene: TRBV6-6; j_gene: TRBJ2-7; abundance: many; CDR3aa: CASSIRQGRGAYEQYF